Following are 10 T cell receptor beta chains from one sample sequenced in a study of T cell repertoires in cytomegalovirus infection. TCRdb reanalysed the reads using MiXCR and keeps one entry per CDR3 protein. Of roughly 700,000 distinct CDR3 sequences in the sample, roughly a third were seen once. These TCRs are of unknown antigen specificity. The sample in question was cultured PBMCs, obtained from culture after CMV antigen stimulation. These TCRs come from a human donor in good health (CMV status not recorded). Some clones in this sample may be carry-over from other donors' samples.

The DNA of the CDR3 is TGTGCCACCAGCAGAGATCCCAAAGAGACCCAGTACTTC. This codes for CATSRDPKETQYF. J is TRBJ2-5 and V is TRBV15; D is undetermined. Germline CDR1 reads LNHNV; CDR2 reads YYDKDF (reference sequence). The V gene lost 0 bases and the J gene lost 3 bases, with 5 bases spanning the gap. The CDR3 sequence is 13 residues long. Full variable domain (missing parts from reference TRBV15 and TRBJ2-5): DAMVIQNPRYQVTQFGKPVTLSCSQTLNHNVMYWYQQKSSQAPKLLFHYYDKDFNNEADTPDNFQSRRPNTSFCFLDIRSPGLGDTAMYLCATSRDPKETQYFGPGTRLLVL.

This clonotype has ten or more counts. The chain's CDR3 is CASSPVGQKNTEAFF. The CDR3 DNA follows: TGTGCCAGCAGCCCGGTGGGACAGAAGAACACTGAAGCTTTCTTT. The chain combines TRBV7-9 with TRBJ1-1; 7 nucleotides agree with TRBD1. This CDR3 contains 15 residues. Looked up from germline, CDR1 is SEHNR and CDR2 is FQNEAQ (reference sequence). Germline trimming cut 5 bases from V and 1 base from J; bases unmatched to any gene: 7.

Worth noting for this clonotype: The junction departs from the called germline gene at one end, perhaps through a read error. V and J are TRBV7-2 and TRBJ2-2, with unresolved D. Germline-derived CDR1 and CDR2 are SGHTA and FQGNSA. This CDR3 has 13 residues. DNA for the CDR3: TGTGACAGCAGCGCCGTCCAGGCCGGGGAGCTGTTTTTT. It codes for CDSSAVQAGELFF. Looking up the rest from reference TRBV7-2 and TRBJ2-2 gives the full variable domain: GAGVSQSPSNKVTEKGKDVELRCDPISGHTALYWYRQSLGQGLEFLIYFQGNSAPDKSGLPSDRFSAERTGGSVSTLTIQRTQQEDSAVYLCDSSAVQAGELFFGEGSRLTVL.

This clonotype showed up many times. The chain combines TRBV7-2 with TRBJ2-4; D is unclear. Germline V lookup: CDR1 SGHTA, CDR2 FQGNSA. The CDR3 runs 16 residues. V lost 0 bases and J 7 bases, leaving 16 bases between the germline ends. The CDR3 here is CASSLALSTGLNIQYF. The CDR3 region has the DNA TGTGCCAGCAGCTTAGCTCTAAGTACCGGGCTTAACATTCAGTACTTC.

This clonotype has ten or more counts. This chain uses TRBV7-2 with TRBJ1-5, with D hard to call. The CDR3 is 13 residues long. The germline V and J ends were trimmed by 5 bases and 5 bases, with 10 bases remaining between them. CDR1 SGHTA and CDR2 FQGNSA come from the germline V gene. The DNA of the CDR3 is TGTGCCAGCAGCCGTCTCACCCATCAGCCCCAGCATTTT. It yields the protein CASSRLTHQPQHF.

The rearrangement uses TRBV7-2 and TRBJ2-2; D might be TRBD2 (5 bases). CDR3 size: 17 residues. From germline, CDR1 is SGHTA and CDR2 FQGNSA. Deletions cut 5 bases from V and 4 bases from J, with 20 bases between. The CDR3 sequence is CASSPPFGTRGTGELFF. The DNA for the CDR3 is TGTGCCAGCAGCCCACCGTTTGGAACTCGGGGCACCGGGGAGCTGTTTTTT.

This clonotype has only a few counts. V usage is TRBV28 and J usage is TRBJ2-5; D possibly corresponds to TRBD2 (6 bases). Germline assignment: CDR1 MDHEN and CDR2 SYDVKM. This CDR3 has 15 residues. Trimming took off 6 bases at V and 5 bases at J, with 19 bases between the two ends. The CDR3 here is CASSPGSEGMETQYF. CDR3 in DNA: TGTGCCAGCAGCCCAGGGTCGGAGGGGATGGAGACCCAGTACTTC.

This clonotype was observed a few times. The rearrangement uses TRBV4-3 and TRBJ2-4; D possibly matches TRBD1 or TRBD2 (5 bases each). The CDR3 contains 13 residues. Germline CDR1 reads LGHNA; CDR2 reads YSLEER. V shed 0 bases and J shed 14 bases, with 14 bases lying between them. The CDR3 nucleotides are TGCGCCAGCAGCCAAGATCATGGGGGAGTTAAGTACTTC. Translating it yields CASSQDHGGVKYF.

The chain is built from TRBV2 and TRBJ1-6; perhaps TRBD1 as D (5 bases). This CDR3 spans 13 amino acids. Trimming shortened V by 7 bases and J by 8 bases, and 12 bases separated the two germline ends. From germline, CDR1 is SNHLY and CDR2 FYNNEI. CDR3 nucleotides: TGTGCCAGCAACCTGGACATCCATTCACCCCTCCACTTT. It specifies CASNLDIHSPLHF.

CDR3 nucleotide sequence: TGTGCCAGCAGTTTGTGGCTGGGGACGAACACCGGGGAGCTGTTTTTT. Protein sequence: CASSLWLGTNTGELFF. The rearrangement uses TRBV12-3 or TRBV12-4 and TRBJ2-2; D remains unclear. The CDR3 is 16 amino acids. Deletions cut 3 bases from V and 0 bases from J, with 11 bases between.